The source of this T cell receptor beta chain is a study of radiotherapy plus CTLA-4 blockade in lung cancer. At the level of the study: An objective response was seen in 18% of patients, and disease control in roughly 28%. Findings and caveats of the study: Blood TCR clones of tumor origin expanded after radiotherapy plus ipilimumab. Interferon-beta, together with early blood T cell clone dynamics, reportedly best predicted response.

The CDR3 has 17 residues. The V end lost 0 bases, the J end lost 0 bases, and 11 bases lay between the germline ends. The V gene's germline CDR1 is LGHNA and CDR2 YSLEER. Focal radiation plus CTLA-4 blockade with ipilimumab was administered to patients who had chemo-refractory metastatic non-small-cell lung cancer. Some clones are missing from TCRdb's copy, which holds only in-frame ones; the method was immunoSEQ multiplex PCR. The sample shows roughly 46,000 clones, roughly four fifths of them seen only once. Notes on this clone: Its antigen is not identified.

V gene TRBV4-3 combines with J gene TRBJ1-4; D is unresolved. The receptor's source is a human donor with non-small cell lung cancer who had stable disease on radiotherapy plus ipilimumab. Sample: peripheral blood, taken from a patient treated with radiotherapy plus ipilimumab. CDR3 sequence: CASSQDIVQATNEKLFF. The CDR3 DNA reads TGCGCCAGCAGCCAAGATATTGTGCAGGCAACTAATGAAAAACTGTTTTTT.